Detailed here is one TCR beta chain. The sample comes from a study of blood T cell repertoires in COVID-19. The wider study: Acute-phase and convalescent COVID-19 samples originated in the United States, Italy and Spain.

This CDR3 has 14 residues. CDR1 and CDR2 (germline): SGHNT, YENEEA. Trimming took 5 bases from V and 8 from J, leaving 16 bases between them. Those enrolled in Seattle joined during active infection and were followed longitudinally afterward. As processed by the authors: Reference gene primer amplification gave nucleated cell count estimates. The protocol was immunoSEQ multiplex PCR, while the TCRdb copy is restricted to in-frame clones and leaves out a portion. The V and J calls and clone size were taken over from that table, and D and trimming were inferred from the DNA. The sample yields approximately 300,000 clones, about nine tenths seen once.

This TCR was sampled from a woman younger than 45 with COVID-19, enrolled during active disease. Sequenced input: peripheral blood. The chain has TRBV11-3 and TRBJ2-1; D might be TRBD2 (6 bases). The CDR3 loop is CASSLRAGIDEQFF. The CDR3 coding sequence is TGTGCCAGCAGCCTTCGGGCGGGGATCGATGAGCAGTTCTTC.